The entry below gives a single T cell receptor beta chain sequence along with its context. These data are taken from a study of T cell responses to AZD1222 COVID-19 vaccine. Sequenced by immunoSEQ multiplex PCR; TCRdb stores in-frame clones only, minus some. The sample lists under 120,000 clones, more than 85% seen once, with around 1.2% in the top ten. Between the trimmed V and J ends, which lost 2 bases and 1 base, there was a span of 12 bases. Germline values: CDR1 SGHTA, CDR2 FQGNSA. This CDR3 contains 16 residues. This rearrangement joins TRBV7-2 to TRBJ2-1; weak D call: TRBD2 (6 bases). Sequencing used peripheral blood, obtained on day 0 of AZD1222 vaccination. This TCR derives from an adult in good health. This CDR3 is CASSLRSGDSYNEQFF. The CDR3 DNA reads TGTGCCAGCAGCTTAAGGTCGGGGGATTCCTACAATGAGCAGTTCTTC.